The next 24 T cell receptor beta chains were all read from a single sample in a study of T cell responses to AZD1222 COVID-19 vaccine. Sequencing was performed with immunoSEQ multiplex PCR; in TCRdb, only in-frame clones are kept and a portion is missing. The table includes over 100,000 clones, 91% detected once. Here the sequenced sample was peripheral blood, taken on day 0 of AZD1222 vaccination. These receptors originate from an adult in good health.

The chain employs TRBV19 and TRBJ1-2; weak D call: TRBD1 (5 bases). Germline assignment: CDR1 LNHDA and CDR2 SQIVND (reference sequence). The CDR3 is 13 residues long. V was pared by 4 bases and J by 5 bases, with 11 bases between. This CDR3 is CASSSRRGYGYTF. In nucleotides, the CDR3 is TGTGCCAGTAGTAGCCGGCGGGGGTATGGCTACACCTTC.

The chain is built from TRBV5-1 and TRBJ1-2; a possible D gene is TRBD1 (6 bases). Germline loops: CDR1 SGHRS, CDR2 YFSETQ. This CDR3 has 15 amino acids. V gave up 2 bases and J gave up 3 bases, with 14 bases separating them. The CDR3: CASSLRGGLDYGYTF. The CDR3, as DNA: TGCGCCAGCAGCTTAAGAGGGGGGCTAGACTATGGCTACACCTTC.

The V gene is TRBV25-1, the J gene TRBJ1-2; D unclear. The length of the CDR3 is 14 residues. CDR1 MGHDK and CDR2 SYGVNS come from the germline V gene. V lost 3 bases and J lost 3, with 11 bases in between. The CDR3 is CASSDDTSHYGYTF. In DNA, the CDR3 is TGTGCCAGCAGTGACGACACCTCCCACTATGGCTACACCTTC.

The chain employs TRBV18 and TRBJ2-2, with D hard to call. From germline, CDR1 is KGHSH and CDR2 LQKENI. The V and J ends lost 2 bases and 0 bases respectively, with 7 bases between them. The CDR3 sequence is 15 residues long. The CDR3 protein is CASSPATSNTGELFF. The CDR3 coding sequence is TGTGCCAGCTCACCAGCCACTTCGAACACCGGGGAGCTGTTTTTT.

V is TRBV5-4 and J is TRBJ1-2; 8 bases are a match to TRBD1. From germline, CDR1 is SGHNT and CDR2 YYREEE (reference sequence). Germline trimming cut 4 bases from V and 8 bases from J; bases unmatched to any gene: 16. There are 16 residues in the CDR3. CDR3 in amino acids: CASSPRRGTGPWGYTF. CDR3 coding DNA: TGTGCCAGCAGCCCCCGCCGTGGGACAGGCCCGTGGGGCTACACCTTC.

J is TRBJ2-1 and V is TRBV29-1, with D maybe TRBD1 (5 bases). Germline CDR1 SQVTM, CDR2 ANQGSEA. This CDR3 contains 14 residues. V lost 1 base to trimming and J lost 6 bases, with 13 bases between them. The CDR3 DNA sequence: TGCAGCGTTGAAGCCGCTCCAGGGATCAATGAGCAGTTCTTC. Its translation is CSVEAAPGINEQFF.

The rearrangement joins TRBV24-1 to TRBJ1-5, with D unclear. The V end lost 5 bases, the J end lost 4 bases, and 5 bases lay between the germline ends. CDR3 length: 12 residues. CDR1 and CDR2 (germline): KGHDR, SFDVKD. This CDR3 is CATSVGNQPQHF. The CDR3 region has the DNA TGTGCCACCAGTGTAGGGAATCAGCCCCAGCATTTT.

This clone appeared once. The V gene is TRBV19, the J gene TRBJ2-3; D gene unclear. Germline V gene lookup returns CDR1 LNHDA and CDR2 SQIVND (reference sequence). This CDR3 contains 16 residues. The ends were cut back, 3 bases at V and 5 bases at J, with 18 bases in the middle. The CDR3 region has the DNA TGTGCCAGTAGTATTCTGCCGGCTGGATGGAAAGATACGCAGTATTTT. Amino acids: CASSILPAGWKDTQYF.

The sample holds a few counts of this clone. The CDR3 nucleotides read TGCGCCAGCAGTGGAACAGGGGGCGCTTCCTATGGCTACACCTTC. This sequence encodes CASSGTGGASYGYTF. V and J are TRBV10-1 and TRBJ1-2; 9 positions agree with TRBD1. Trimming cost V 4 bases and J 4 bases; bases outside gene matches: 7. This CDR3 spans 15 amino acids. The germline gives CDR1 WNHNN, CDR2 SYGVQD (reference sequence).

The rearrangement joins TRBV13 to TRBJ1-4; D not certain. V was pared by 7 bases and J by 0 bases, with 9 bases between. The CDR3 consists of 14 residues. Germline V gene lookup returns CDR1 PRHDT and CDR2 FYEKMQ (reference sequence). The CDR3 spells CASTSGATNEKLFF. In DNA, the CDR3 is TGTGCCAGCACTAGTGGGGCAACTAATGAAAAACTGTTTTTT.

Note on this clone: Compared with germline, one end of the junction differs, possibly owing to a read error. The CDR3 coding sequence is TGTGCTAGCAGCTTAGCGGGGGGAACCTACAATGAGCAGTTCTTC. It codes for CASSLAGGTYNEQFF. The chain joins TRBV7-7 to TRBJ2-1; TRBD2 matches at 10 bases. Germline V lookup: CDR1 SSHAT, CDR2 FNYEAQ (reference sequence). The length of the CDR3 is 15 residues.

This chain links TRBV4-3 with TRBJ1-4; perhaps TRBD1 as D (5 bases). This CDR3 region has 16 residues. Trimming stripped 3 bases from V and 5 bases from J, with 16 bases between. Germline lookup yields CDR1 LGHNA and CDR2 YSLEER. The CDR3 nucleotides are TGCGCCAGCAGCCACCTTTCTACGGGACCGAATGAAAAACTGTTTTTT. It specifies CASSHLSTGPNEKLFF.

The gene calls are TRBV19 and TRBJ1-5, with D perhaps matching TRBD1 (6 bases). The CDR3 consists of 14 residues. Germline values: CDR1 LNHDA, CDR2 SQIVND (reference sequence). V shed 7 bases and J shed 6 bases, with 16 bases lying between them. DNA for the CDR3: TGTGCCAGTACAACAGGGCAAGTAGGTCAGCCCCAGCATTTT. The encoded protein is CASTTGQVGQPQHF.

The chain combines TRBV5-1 with TRBJ2-3, with TRBD2 identical over 8 bases. The CDR3 consists of 17 residues. V was clipped by 0 bases and J by 4 bases; unmatched bases: 10. Per germline, CDR1 SGHRS and CDR2 YFSETQ. The CDR3 sequence: CASSLAGTGGRADTQYF. The CDR3 coding sequence is TGCGCCAGCAGCTTGGCCGGAACGGGGGGGCGAGCAGATACGCAGTATTTT.

The rearrangement uses TRBV5-1 and TRBJ2-1; possible D gene TRBD1, 6 bases. Germline lookup yields CDR1 SGHRS and CDR2 YFSETQ. This CDR3 region has 13 residues. Trimming pared 5 bases from V and 10 bases from J, leaving 16 bases between. The CDR3 DNA reads as TGCGCCAGCAGAGAACAGGGCCCTCGGGAGCAGTTCTTC. Its translation: CASREQGPREQFF.

This rearrangement joins TRBV7-9 to TRBJ1-1, with D uncertain. Trimming cost V 1 base and J 8 bases, with 11 bases left between them. CDR1 and CDR2 from the germline V gene are SEHNR and FQNEAQ (reference sequence). The CDR3 is 13 residues long. For the CDR3, the DNA is TGTGCCAGCAGCTTAGGTCCGGGAATAGAAGCTTTCTTT. This gives the protein CASSLGPGIEAFF.

CDR3 in amino acids: CASSPPSRSKAGELFF. The CDR3 nucleotides read TGTGCCAGCTCACCACCTAGCCGGAGCAAGGCCGGGGAGCTGTTTTTT. This sequence joins TRBV18 and TRBJ2-2; no definite D call. V shed 0 bases and J shed 6 bases, with 14 bases lying between them. CDR1 and CDR2 from the germline V gene are KGHSH and LQKENI. CDR3 size: 16 residues.

About this clone: At one of its ends the junction is not consistent with the germline gene, which may arise from a read error. The chain couples TRBV7-7 to TRBJ2-2; 8 bases match TRBD1. Looked up from germline, CDR1 is SSHAT and CDR2 is FNYEAQ (reference sequence). This CDR3 comprises 15 residues. The CDR3 sequence is CASSLDRGSTGELFF. CDR3 nucleotide sequence: TGTGCTAGCAGCTTAGACAGGGGAAGTACCGGGGAGCTGTTTTTT.

The gene calls are TRBV6-6 and TRBJ2-5; 12 nucleotides align to TRBD2. Germline V lookup: CDR1 MNHNY, CDR2 SVGAGI (reference sequence). V dropped 6 bases and J dropped 5; count of bases not matched to a gene: 7. The CDR3 sequence is 15 residues long. The CDR3 coding sequence is TGTGCCAGCAGACCTAGCGGGAGGGCCCGGGAGACCCAGTACTTC. Protein: CASRPSGRARETQYF.

The CDR3 protein is CSVVTGDEQYF. For the CDR3, the DNA is TGCAGCGTGGTGACAGGGGACGAGCAGTACTTC. The chain recombines TRBV29-1 with TRBJ2-7; 8 nucleotides align to TRBD1. Germline CDR1 and CDR2: SQVTM and ANQGSEA. The CDR3 contains 11 residues. Unmatched junction bases numbered 3, after V lost 6 bases and J lost 5 bases.

V and J are TRBV18 and TRBJ2-2; D is possibly TRBD1 (5 bases). This CDR3 has 15 amino acids. Germline V gene lookup returns CDR1 KGHSH and CDR2 LQKENI. Trimming shortened V by 3 bases and J by 6 bases, and 14 bases separated the two germline ends. The CDR3 DNA reads as TGTGCCAGCTCACCGAACGAAGGGGTGGCCGGGGAGCTGTTTTTT. Its protein is CASSPNEGVAGELFF.

The V call is TRBV2, the J call TRBJ2-1; D might be TRBD2 (5 bases). Germline V gives CDR1 SNHLY, CDR2 FYNNEI. CDR3 size: 14 residues. V lost 10 bases and J 6 bases, leaving 19 bases between the germline ends. Here the CDR3 DNA reads TGTGCCACCGCTGGCTCCGGGATACTCAATGAGCAGTTCTTC. This translates into CATAGSGILNEQFF.

The chain combines TRBV18 with TRBJ1-1; no clear D. The germline V gene has CDR1 KGHSH and CDR2 LQKENI. Trimming pared 6 bases from V and 5 bases from J, leaving 19 bases between. CDR3 size: 15 residues. CDR3 nucleotide sequence: TGTGCCAGCTCTACCTCGGGTTTTAAAGGGACTGAAGCTTTCTTT. Translated, it gives CASSTSGFKGTEAFF.

The genes are TRBV4-2 and TRBJ1-1; perhaps TRBD1 as D (6 bases). The germline V and J ends were trimmed by 3 bases and 7 bases, with 9 bases remaining between them. Per the germline V gene, CDR1 is LGHNA and CDR2 is YNFKEQ. The CDR3 runs to 12 residues. CDR3 bases: TGTGCCAGCAGCCAGACAGGAGTTGAAGCTTTCTTT. Its protein is CASSQTGVEAFF.